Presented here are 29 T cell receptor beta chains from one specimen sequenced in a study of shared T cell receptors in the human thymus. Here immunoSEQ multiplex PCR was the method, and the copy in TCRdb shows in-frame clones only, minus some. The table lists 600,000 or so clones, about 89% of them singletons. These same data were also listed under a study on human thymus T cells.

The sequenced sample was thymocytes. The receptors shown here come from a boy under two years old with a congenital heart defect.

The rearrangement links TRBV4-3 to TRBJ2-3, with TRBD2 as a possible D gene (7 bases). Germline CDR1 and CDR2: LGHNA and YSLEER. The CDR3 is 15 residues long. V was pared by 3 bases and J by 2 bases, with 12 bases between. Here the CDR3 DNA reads TGCGCCAGCAGCCAGAGGCGGGGGCTCACAGATACGCAGTATTTT. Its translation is CASSQRRGLTDTQYF.

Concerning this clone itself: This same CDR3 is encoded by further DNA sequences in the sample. The CDR3, as DNA: TGCGCCAGCAGCCAAGATCGGCGGGAGGAGACCCAGTACTTC. This sequence encodes CASSQDRREETQYF. The chain has TRBV4-3 and TRBJ2-5; TRBD2 matches at 7 bases. CDR3 length: 14 amino acids. Germline CDR1 reads LGHNA; CDR2 reads YSLEER. V gave up 0 bases and J gave up 5 bases; unmatched junction bases: 3.

For the CDR3, the DNA is TGTGCCAGCAGCAAAGGTGGACAGATGAACACTGAAGCTTTCTTT. Protein sequence: CASSKGGQMNTEAFF. This sequence joins TRBV11-2 and TRBJ1-1, with a possible D match to TRBD1 (6 bases). From germline, CDR1 is SGHAT and CDR2 FQNNGV. V gave up 5 bases and J gave up 0 bases, with 13 bases separating them. The CDR3 covers 15 residues.

The CDR3 region has the DNA TGTGCCAGCAGTTACTCAACCCTGTCCGGGACTGAAGCTTTCTTT. This sequence encodes CASSYSTLSGTEAFF. The J gene is TRBJ1-1, the V gene TRBV6-6; no definite D call. The CDR3 is 15 residues long. Trimming removed 0 bases at V and 5 bases at J, with 13 bases between. Germline-derived CDR1 and CDR2 are MNHNY and SVGAGI (reference sequence).

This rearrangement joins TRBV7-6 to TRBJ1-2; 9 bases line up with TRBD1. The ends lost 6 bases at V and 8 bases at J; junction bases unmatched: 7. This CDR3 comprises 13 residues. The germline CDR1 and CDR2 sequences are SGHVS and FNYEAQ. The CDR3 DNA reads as TGTGCCAGCAGTCGGACAGGGGTAGGGGGCTACACCTTC. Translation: CASSRTGVGGYTF. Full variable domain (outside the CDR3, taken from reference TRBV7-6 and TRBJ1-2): GAGVSQSPRYKVTKRGQDVALRCDPISGHVSLYWYRQALGQGPEFLTYFNYEAQQDKSGLPNDRFSAERPEGSISTLTIQRTEQRDSAMYRCASSRTGVGGYTFGSGTRLTVV.

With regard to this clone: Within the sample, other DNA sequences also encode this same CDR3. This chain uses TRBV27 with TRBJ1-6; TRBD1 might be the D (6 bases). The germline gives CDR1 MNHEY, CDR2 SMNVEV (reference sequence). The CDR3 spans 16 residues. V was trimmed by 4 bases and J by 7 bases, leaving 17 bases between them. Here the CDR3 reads CASSSPTGIRNSPLHF. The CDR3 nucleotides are TGTGCCAGCAGTTCTCCCACAGGGATCAGGAATTCACCCCTCCACTTT.

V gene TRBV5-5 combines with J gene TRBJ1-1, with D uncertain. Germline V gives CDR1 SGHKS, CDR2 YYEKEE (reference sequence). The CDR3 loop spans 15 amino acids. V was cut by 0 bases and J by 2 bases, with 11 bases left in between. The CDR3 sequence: CASSLGAGINTEAFF. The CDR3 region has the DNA TGTGCCAGCAGCTTGGGGGCAGGTATAAACACTGAAGCTTTCTTT. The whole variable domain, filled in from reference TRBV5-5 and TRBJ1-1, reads DAGVTQSPTHLIKTRGQQVTLRCSPISGHKSVSWYQQVLGQGPQFIFQYYEKEERGRGNFPDRFSARQFPNYSSELNVNALLLGDSALYLCASSLGAGINTEAFFGQGTRLTVV.

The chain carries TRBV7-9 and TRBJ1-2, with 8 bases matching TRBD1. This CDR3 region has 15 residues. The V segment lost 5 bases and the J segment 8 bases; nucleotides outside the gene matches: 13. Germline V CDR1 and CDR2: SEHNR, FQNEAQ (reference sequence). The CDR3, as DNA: TGTGCCAGCAGCCCGAGGACAGGGTCCCGTATGGGCTACACCTTC. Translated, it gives CASSPRTGSRMGYTF.

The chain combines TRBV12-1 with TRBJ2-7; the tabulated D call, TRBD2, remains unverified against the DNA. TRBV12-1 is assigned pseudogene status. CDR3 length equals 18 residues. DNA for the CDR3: TGTGCCAGCAGCTTCAGACTAGCGGGTGTCACCCACTCCTACGAGCAGTACTTC. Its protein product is CASSFRLAGVTHSYEQYF.

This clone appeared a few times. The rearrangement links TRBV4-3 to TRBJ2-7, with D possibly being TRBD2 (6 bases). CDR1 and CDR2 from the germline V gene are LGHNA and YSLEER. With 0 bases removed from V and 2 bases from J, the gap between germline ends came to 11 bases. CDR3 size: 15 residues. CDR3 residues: CASSQDKEGTYEQYF. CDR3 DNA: TGCGCCAGCAGCCAAGATAAGGAGGGAACCTACGAGCAGTACTTC.

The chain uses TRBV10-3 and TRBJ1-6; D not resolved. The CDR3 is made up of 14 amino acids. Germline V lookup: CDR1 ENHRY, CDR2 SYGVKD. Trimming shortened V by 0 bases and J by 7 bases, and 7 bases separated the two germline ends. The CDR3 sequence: CAISESTGNSPLHF. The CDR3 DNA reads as TGTGCCATCAGTGAGTCTACGGGGAATTCACCCCTCCACTTT.

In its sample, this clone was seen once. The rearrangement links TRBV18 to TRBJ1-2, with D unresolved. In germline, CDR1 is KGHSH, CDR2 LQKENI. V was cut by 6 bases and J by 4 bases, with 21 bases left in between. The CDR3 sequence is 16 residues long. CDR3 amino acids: CASSNWLSRVAYGYTF. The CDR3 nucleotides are TGTGCCAGCTCTAACTGGCTTTCGAGGGTGGCCTATGGCTACACCTTC.

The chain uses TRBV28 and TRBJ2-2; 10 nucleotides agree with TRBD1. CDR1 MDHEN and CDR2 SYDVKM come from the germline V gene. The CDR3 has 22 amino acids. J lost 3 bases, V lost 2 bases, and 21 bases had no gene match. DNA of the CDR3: TGTGCCAGCAGTTTAATTGGCCCCTACAACCGGGACAGGGGAAGGGACACCGGGGAGCTGTTTTTT. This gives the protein CASSLIGPYNRDRGRDTGELFF.

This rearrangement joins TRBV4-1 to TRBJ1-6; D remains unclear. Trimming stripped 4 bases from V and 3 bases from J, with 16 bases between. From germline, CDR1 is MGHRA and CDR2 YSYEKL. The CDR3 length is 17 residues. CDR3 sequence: CASSLVNPRGYNSPLHF. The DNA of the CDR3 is TGCGCCAGCAGCCTCGTAAATCCGCGGGGCTATAATTCACCCCTCCACTTT.

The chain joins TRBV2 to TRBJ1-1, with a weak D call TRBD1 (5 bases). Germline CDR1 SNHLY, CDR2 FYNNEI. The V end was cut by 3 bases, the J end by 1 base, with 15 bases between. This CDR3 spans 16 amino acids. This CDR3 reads CASSEAGGGTNTEAFF. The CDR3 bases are TGTGCCAGCAGTGAGGCAGGCGGGGGGACGAACACTGAAGCTTTCTTT.

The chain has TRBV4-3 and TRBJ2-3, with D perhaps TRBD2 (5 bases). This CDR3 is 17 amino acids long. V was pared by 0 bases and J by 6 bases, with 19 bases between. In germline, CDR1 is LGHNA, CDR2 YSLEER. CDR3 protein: CASSQDKGLSRLDTQYF. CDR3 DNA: TGCGCCAGCAGCCAAGATAAAGGACTCTCGAGGCTTGATACGCAGTATTTT.

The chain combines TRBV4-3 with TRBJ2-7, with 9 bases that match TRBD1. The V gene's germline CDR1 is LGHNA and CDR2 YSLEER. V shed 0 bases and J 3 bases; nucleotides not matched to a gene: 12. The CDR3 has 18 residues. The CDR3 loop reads CASSQDLTPTGGIYEQYF. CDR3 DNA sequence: TGCGCCAGCAGCCAAGATCTTACCCCGACAGGGGGTATCTACGAGCAGTACTTC.

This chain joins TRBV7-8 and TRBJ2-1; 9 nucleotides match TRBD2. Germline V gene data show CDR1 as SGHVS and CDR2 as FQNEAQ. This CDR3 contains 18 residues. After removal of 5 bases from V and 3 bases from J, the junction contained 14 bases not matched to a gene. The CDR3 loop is CASSHRERLAAFYNEQFF. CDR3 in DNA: TGTGCCAGCAGCCATAGAGAGAGACTAGCGGCATTCTACAATGAGCAGTTCTTC.

CDR3: CASSLAAGDNTIYF. The CDR3, as DNA: TGTGCCAGCAGTTTAGCGGCAGGGGACAACACCATATATTTT. This chain connects TRBV28 to TRBJ1-3, with D possibly being TRBD1 (6 bases). V was cut by 2 bases and J by 7 bases, with 12 bases left in between. This CDR3 is 14 amino acids long. From germline, CDR1 is MDHEN and CDR2 SYDVKM.

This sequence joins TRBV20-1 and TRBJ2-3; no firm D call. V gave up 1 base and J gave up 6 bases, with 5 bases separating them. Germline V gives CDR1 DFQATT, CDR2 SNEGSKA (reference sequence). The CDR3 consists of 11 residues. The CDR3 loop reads CSARVVDTQYF. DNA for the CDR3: TGCAGTGCTAGAGTAGTGGATACGCAGTATTTT.

CDR3 nucleotide sequence: TGTGCCAGCAGAAGGTGGGACAGGTTTTGCTATGGCTACACCTTC. Protein: CASRRWDRFCYGYTF. The rearrangement uses TRBV2 and TRBJ1-2; 8 bases map to TRBD1. Germline V gene data show CDR1 as SNHLY and CDR2 as FYNNEI. This CDR3 contains 15 residues. V shed 6 bases, J shed 4 bases, and the junction held 10 bases outside the gene matches.

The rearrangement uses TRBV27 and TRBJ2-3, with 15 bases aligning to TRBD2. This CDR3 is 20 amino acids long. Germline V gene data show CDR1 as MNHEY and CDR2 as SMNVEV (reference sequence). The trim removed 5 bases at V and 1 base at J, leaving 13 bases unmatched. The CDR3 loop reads CASSLHIGLAGGGGTDTQYF. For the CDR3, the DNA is TGTGCCAGCAGTCTCCACATAGGACTAGCGGGAGGGGGGGGCACAGATACGCAGTATTTT.

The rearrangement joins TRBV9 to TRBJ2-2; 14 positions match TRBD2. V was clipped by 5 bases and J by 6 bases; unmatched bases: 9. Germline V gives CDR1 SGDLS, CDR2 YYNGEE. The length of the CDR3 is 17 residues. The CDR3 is CASRGLAGERGSGELFF. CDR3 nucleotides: TGTGCCAGCAGGGGACTAGCGGGAGAGCGGGGATCCGGGGAGCTGTTTTTT.

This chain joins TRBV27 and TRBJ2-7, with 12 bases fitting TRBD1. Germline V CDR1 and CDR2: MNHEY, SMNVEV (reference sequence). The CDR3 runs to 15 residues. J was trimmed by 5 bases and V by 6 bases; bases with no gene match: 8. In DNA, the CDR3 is TGTGCCAGCAGGCCGGGGACAGGGGGCTGGGACGAGCAGTACTTC. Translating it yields CASRPGTGGWDEQYF.

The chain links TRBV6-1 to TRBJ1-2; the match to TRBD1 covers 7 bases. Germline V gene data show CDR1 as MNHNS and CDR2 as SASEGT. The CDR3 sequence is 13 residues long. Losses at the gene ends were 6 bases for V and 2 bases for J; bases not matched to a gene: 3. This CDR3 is CASRGTANYGYTF. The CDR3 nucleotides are TGTGCCAGCAGGGGGACAGCCAACTATGGCTACACCTTC.

DNA for the CDR3: TGTGCCAGCAGCACGATCCGGGACAGGGAAAGCACCGGGGAGCTGTTTTTT. Encoded protein: CASSTIRDRESTGELFF. This sequence joins TRBV9 and TRBJ2-2, with 9 bases that match TRBD1. The trim removed 4 bases at V and 4 bases at J, leaving 11 bases unmatched. Germline values: CDR1 SGDLS, CDR2 YYNGEE. The CDR3 totals 17 residues.

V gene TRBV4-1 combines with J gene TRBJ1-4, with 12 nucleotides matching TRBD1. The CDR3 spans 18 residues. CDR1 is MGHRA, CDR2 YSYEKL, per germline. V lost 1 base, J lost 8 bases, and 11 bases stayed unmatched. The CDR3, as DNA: TGCGCCAGCAGCCAAGGAAGGGTTACCGGGACAGGGGGCGAAAAACTGTTTTTT. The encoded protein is CASSQGRVTGTGGEKLFF.

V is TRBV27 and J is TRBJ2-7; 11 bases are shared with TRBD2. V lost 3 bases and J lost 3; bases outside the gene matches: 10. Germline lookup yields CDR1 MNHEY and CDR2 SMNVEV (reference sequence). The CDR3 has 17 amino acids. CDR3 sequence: CASSLREPGLADYEQYF. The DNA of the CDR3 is TGTGCCAGCAGTTTGAGGGAACCGGGACTAGCGGACTACGAGCAGTACTTC.

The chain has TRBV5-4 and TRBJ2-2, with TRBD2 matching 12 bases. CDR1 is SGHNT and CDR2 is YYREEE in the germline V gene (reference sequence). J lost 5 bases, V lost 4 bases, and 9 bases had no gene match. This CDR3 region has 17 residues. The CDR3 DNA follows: TGTGCCAGCAGCCTGGATGGACTAGCGGGAAAGACCGGGGAGCTGTTTTTT. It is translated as CASSLDGLAGKTGELFF. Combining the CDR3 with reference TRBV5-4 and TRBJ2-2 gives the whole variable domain ETGVTQSPTHLIKTRGQQVTLRCSSQSGHNTVSWYQQALGQGPQFIFQYYREEENGRGNFPPRFSGLQFPNYSSELNVNALELDDSALYLCASSLDGLAGKTGELFFGEGSRLTVL.